This T cell receptor (beta chain) was retrieved from a study of blood T cell repertoires in COVID-19. In the study overall: From the United States, Italy and Spain came samples of acute and convalescent COVID-19.

The CDR3 has 14 residues. Trimming took 5 bases from V and 4 from J; bases not matched to a gene: 4. Germline loops: CDR1 MGHRA, CDR2 YSYEKL. How the authors handled the data: Amplification with reference gene primers provided the estimates of nucleated cell counts. The table came from immunoSEQ multiplex PCR; TCRdb's copy has only in-frame clones and leaves some out. The DNA gave D and trimming, while V, J and clone size come from that table. The sample has approximately 61,000 clones; roughly three quarters are singletons. This receptor was obtained from a woman in her 70s with acute or convalescent COVID-19. This chain joins TRBV4-1 and TRBJ1-1, with TRBD1 matching over 10 bases. Material: peripheral blood. The CDR3 sequence: CASSKGQGSTEAFF. The CDR3 DNA sequence: TGCGCCAGCAGCAAGGGACAGGGGTCCACTGAAGCTTTCTTT.